This T cell receptor (beta chain) was identified in a study of T cell clonality in common variable immunodeficiency. Study conclusions and caveats: What drives increased CVID clonality needs T cell subpopulation sequencing. Common variable immunodeficiency TCR beta sequences reportedly had fewer deletions and N-nucleotide insertions.

The CDR3 runs 16 residues. Germline lookup yields CDR1 SGHVS and CDR2 FNYEAQ. Trimming cost V 4 bases and J 5 bases; bases outside gene matches: 10. TCRdb keeps only in-frame clones here, not all; method: immunoSEQ multiplex PCR. Sampling found about 33,000 clones, none seen once. Turning to this clone: The antigen is unknown. Sequencing ends 3 residues short of the CDR3 end; the germline J gene provides the rest.

Material for sequencing was peripheral blood mononuclear cells. This TCR was sampled from a human donor with common variable immunodeficiency. The chain uses TRBV7-6 and TRBJ2-3; 9 positions agree with TRBD1. The sequenced part of the CDR3 DNA is TGTGCCAGCAGCTCGAGCCCGGGACAGGGTTTAGATACG. Translated, it gives CASSSSPGQGLDT. Given in full, the CDR3 is CASSSSPGQGLDTQYF.